The sequence of this T cell receptor (beta chain) was determined in a study of cytotoxic CD8 clonotypes in ibrutinib-treated CLL. Study-level results: Public clonotypes, rarely seen, contracted or held steady on treatment. Patients with sustained remission and those progressing were sampled at differing times.

The assay was immunoSEQ multiplex PCR, and TCRdb's table has in-frame clones only and misses some. This sample carries more than 200,000 clones, 70% of them seen once, and the ten largest clones take around 5.9%. As concerns this clone: Its antigen is still unknown.

V gave up 8 bases and J gave up 1 base, with 14 bases separating them. The CDR3 is 14 amino acids. CDR1 is SGHRS and CDR2 is YFSETQ in the germline V gene. This sequence joins TRBV5-1 and TRBJ2-3, with D possibly called TRBD1 or TRBD2 (5 bases each). Specimen: PBMCs, collected after 12 months of ibrutinib treatment. The receptor was derived from a human donor with chronic lymphocytic leukemia. CDR3 sequence reads: CASRTGRRTDTQYF. The CDR3 coding sequence is TGCGCCAGTCGGACGGGGCGCCGCACAGATACGCAGTATTTT.